This T cell receptor (beta chain) is from a study of T cell changes during pregnancy in multiple sclerosis. V lost 2 bases, J lost 5 bases, and 5 bases stayed unmatched. The germline V gene has CDR1 LGHNA and CDR2 YNFKEQ. The CDR3 is 16 amino acids. Only in-frame clones appear in the TCRdb table, and some are missing; sequencing was by immunoSEQ multiplex PCR. The profile covers 79,000 or so clones, with 80% to 90% appearing a single time and over 3% taken by the ten largest. The receptor's source is a female donor with multiple sclerosis, enrolled in a pregnancy study. V gene TRBV4-2 combines with J gene TRBJ2-2; 10 nucleotides line up with TRBD1. Sample: peripheral blood, taken before pregnancy. This CDR3 is CASSQFTGQGTGELFF. The CDR3 nucleotides read TGTGCCAGCAGCCAATTTACGGGACAGGGGACCGGGGAGCTGTTTTTT.